The clone carrying this T cell receptor beta chain was counted at least ten times. Antigen: not known. TCRdb recomputed calls from the reads with MiXCR, one row per CDR3 protein. Here the sample spans approximately 190,000 distinct CDR3 sequences, nearly 9.5% being singletons. The sample belongs to a study of T cell repertoires in cytomegalovirus infection. Study observations and caveats: The cumulative frequency of public TCR beta families distinguished individuals who carried CMV together with the relevant HLA. The ex vivo response was dominated by HLA-C-restricted CMV-specific TCR beta clonotypes.

The V and J ends lost 2 bases and 4 bases respectively, with 14 bases between them. The CDR3 extends over 15 amino acids. In germline, CDR1 is SGHTA, CDR2 FQGNSA. The chain uses TRBV7-2 and TRBJ1-2; tentative D call: TRBD1 (6 bases). This receptor was identified in a human donor in good health (CMV status not recorded). Some clones in this sample may be carry-over from other donors' samples. The material sequenced was PBMCs. CDR3 sequence reads: CASSLQAGDFYGYTF. For the CDR3, the DNA is TGTGCCAGCAGCTTACAGGCAGGGGATTTCTATGGCTACACCTTC.